The rows below give T cell receptor beta chains drawn from one sample of a study of shared clonotypes between healthy human individuals. Sequencing was performed with immunoSEQ multiplex PCR; in TCRdb, only in-frame clones are kept and a portion is missing. Of some 1,900,000 clones listed, just under 95% are singletons. Sequencing was performed on naive CD8+ T cells sorted from blood. The receptors derive from a man aged 18 to 29 in good health. Both conserved end residues are part of each CDR3. The D gene is left open where the match is weak. A clone size is listed for some rows: how often the clone was seen (once, few, many), or a class if it is expanded.

j_gene,v_gene,d_gene,abundance,CDR3aa,CDR3nt
TRBJ1-5,TRBV6-1,NA,once,CASSEKRINQPQHF,TGTGCCAGCAGTGAGAAGAGAATCAATCAGCCCCAGCATTTT
TRBJ2-7,TRBV7-6,NA,NA,CASSLAVIGTGGSYEQYF,TGTGCCAGCAGCTTAGCGGTAATTGGGACTGGGGGCTCCTACGAGCAGTACTTC
TRBJ1-1,TRBV2,NA,NA,CASSEALRAEAFF,TGTGCCAGCAGTGAAGCGCTTCGGGCAGAAGCTTTCTTT
TRBJ2-1,TRBV7-9,TRBD1,NA,CASSQQGAGNEQFF,TGTGCCAGCAGCCAACAGGGGGCTGGAAATGAGCAGTTCTTC
TRBJ2-7,TRBV2,TRBD2,NA,CASSHPGLAEIYEQYF,TGTGCCAGCAGTCACCCGGGACTAGCGGAGATCTACGAGCAGTACTTC
TRBJ2-3,TRBV5-4,NA,NA,CASSFTGSTDTQYF,TGTGCCAGCAGCTTCACCGGAAGCACAGATACGCAGTATTTT
TRBJ2-1,TRBV27,NA,NA,CASSSTLTRGPGNNEQFF,TGTGCCAGCAGTTCCACACTAACCCGGGGTCCCGGGAACAATGAGCAGTTCTTC
TRBJ2-7,TRBV10-3,NA,NA,CAISESVPSEQYF,TGTGCCATCAGTGAGTCGGTCCCGAGCGAGCAGTACTTC
TRBJ1-1,TRBV5-1,NA,NA,CASSWGDENTEAFF,TGCGCCAGCAGCTGGGGAGATGAAAACACTGAAGCTTTCTTT
TRBJ2-7,TRBV5-5,NA,NA,CASSLSGAGLYEQYF,TGTGCCAGCAGCTTGTCGGGGGCGGGTTTATACGAGCAGTACTTC
TRBJ1-2,TRBV7-9,NA,NA,CASSLVSPGADLGYTF,TGTGCCAGCAGCTTAGTATCACCGGGGGCTGATCTCGGCTACACCTTC
TRBJ2-7,TRBV21-1,NA,NA,CASSKTPRGVGPLGKQYF,TGTGCCAGCAGCAAAACACCCCGCGGCGTGGGGCCTTTAGGGAAGCAGTACTTC
TRBJ2-7,TRBV7-9,TRBD1,NA,CASSSLDRGGYEQYF,TGTGCCAGCAGCTCCCTGGACAGGGGGGGGTACGAGCAGTACTTC